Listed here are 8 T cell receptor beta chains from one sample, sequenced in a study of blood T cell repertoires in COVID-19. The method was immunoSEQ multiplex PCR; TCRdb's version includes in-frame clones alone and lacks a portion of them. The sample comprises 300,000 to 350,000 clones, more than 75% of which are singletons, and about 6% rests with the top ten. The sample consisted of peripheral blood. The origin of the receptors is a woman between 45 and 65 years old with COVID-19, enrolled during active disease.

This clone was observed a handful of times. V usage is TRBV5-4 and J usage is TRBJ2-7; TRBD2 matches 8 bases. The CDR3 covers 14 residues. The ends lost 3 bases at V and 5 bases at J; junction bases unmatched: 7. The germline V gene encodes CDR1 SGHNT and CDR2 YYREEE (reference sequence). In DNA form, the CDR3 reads TGTGCCAGCAGCTCCCCGGGACTAGTGAACGAGCAGTACTTC. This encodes CASSSPGLVNEQYF.

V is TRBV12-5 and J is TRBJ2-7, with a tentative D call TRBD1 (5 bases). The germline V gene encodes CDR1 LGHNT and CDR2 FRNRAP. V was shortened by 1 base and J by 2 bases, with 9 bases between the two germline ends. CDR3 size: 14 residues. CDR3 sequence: CASGLARQTYEQYF. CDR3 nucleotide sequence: TGTGCTAGTGGTTTGGCCAGACAGACCTACGAGCAGTACTTC. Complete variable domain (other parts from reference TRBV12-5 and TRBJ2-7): DARVTQTPRHKVTEMGQEVTMRCQPILGHNTVFWYRQTMMQGLELLAYFRNRAPLDDSGMPKDRFSAEMPDATLATLKIQPSEPRDSAVYFCASGLARQTYEQYFGPGTRLTVT.

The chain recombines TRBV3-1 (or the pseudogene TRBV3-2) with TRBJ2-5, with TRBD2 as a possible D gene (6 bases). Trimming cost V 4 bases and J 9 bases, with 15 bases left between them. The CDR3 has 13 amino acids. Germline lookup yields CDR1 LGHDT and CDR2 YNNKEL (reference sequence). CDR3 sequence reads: CASSPPAGFSQYF. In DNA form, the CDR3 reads TGTGCCAGCAGCCCACCGGCGGGGTTCTCCCAGTACTTC.

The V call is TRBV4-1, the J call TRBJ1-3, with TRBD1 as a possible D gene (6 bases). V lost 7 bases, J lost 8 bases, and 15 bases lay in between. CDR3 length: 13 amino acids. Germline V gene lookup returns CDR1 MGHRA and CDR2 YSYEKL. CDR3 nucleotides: TGCGCCAGCACAACAACAGGGAAGGACACCATATATTTT. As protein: CASTTTGKDTIYF.

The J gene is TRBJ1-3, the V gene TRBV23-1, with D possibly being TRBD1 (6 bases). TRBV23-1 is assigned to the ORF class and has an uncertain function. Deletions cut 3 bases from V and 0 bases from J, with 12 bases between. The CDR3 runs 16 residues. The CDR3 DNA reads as TGCGCCAGCAGTCAGTGGGACACCTTCTCTGGAAACACCATATATTTT. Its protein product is CASSQWDTFSGNTIYF.

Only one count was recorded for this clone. CDR3 coding DNA: TGTGCCAGCAGTGAGGTCACAGGCCTGACCTACGAGCAGTACTTC. It translates to CASSEVTGLTYEQYF. The rearrangement uses TRBV6-1 and TRBJ2-7; TRBD1 is a possible D gene (5 bases). CDR1 MNHNS and CDR2 SASEGT come from the germline V gene. Trimming removed 3 bases from V and 2 bases from J, with 14 bases in between. The CDR3 spans 15 residues.

The CDR3 protein is CASSLGGQGAIKTQYF. CDR3 bases: TGTGCCAGCAGCTTAGGGGGACAGGGGGCGATTAAGACCCAGTACTTC. The J gene is TRBJ2-5, the V gene TRBV11-2; 12 bases are shared with TRBD1. The junction had 6 bases not matched to a gene; V was cut back by 1 base and J by 6 bases. This CDR3 has 16 amino acids. The germline V gene encodes CDR1 SGHAT and CDR2 FQNNGV.

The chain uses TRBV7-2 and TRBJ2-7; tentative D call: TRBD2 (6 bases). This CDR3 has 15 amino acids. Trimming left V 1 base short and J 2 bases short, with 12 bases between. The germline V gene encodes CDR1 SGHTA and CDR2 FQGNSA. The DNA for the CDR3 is TGTGCCAGCAGCTTAGAGGCTAGCGTGCCCTACGAGCAGTACTTC. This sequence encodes CASSLEASVPYEQYF.